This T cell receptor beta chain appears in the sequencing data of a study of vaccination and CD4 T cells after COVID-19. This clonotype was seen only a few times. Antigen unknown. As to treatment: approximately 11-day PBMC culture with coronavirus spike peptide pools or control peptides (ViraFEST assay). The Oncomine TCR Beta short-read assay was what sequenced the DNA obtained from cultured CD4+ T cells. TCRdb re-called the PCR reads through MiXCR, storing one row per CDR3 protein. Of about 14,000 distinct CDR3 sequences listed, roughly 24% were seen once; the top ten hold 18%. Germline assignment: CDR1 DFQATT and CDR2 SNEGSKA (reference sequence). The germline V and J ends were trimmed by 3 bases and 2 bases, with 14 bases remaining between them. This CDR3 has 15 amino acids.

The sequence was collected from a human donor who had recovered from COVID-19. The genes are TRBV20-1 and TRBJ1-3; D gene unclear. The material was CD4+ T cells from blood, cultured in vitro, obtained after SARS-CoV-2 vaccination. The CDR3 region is CSASPVPRTGNTIYF. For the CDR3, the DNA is TGCAGTGCTAGTCCGGTCCCGCGCACTGGAAACACCATATATTTT.